A single sample is the source of the 32 T cell receptor beta chains below, sequenced in a study of response to subunit inactivated influenza vaccine. MiXCR was run by TCRdb on the RT-PCR reads, yielding one entry per CDR3 protein. The table has approximately 530,000 distinct CDR3 sequences, approximately 7.2% seen once. Sequences were derived from PBMCs from blood, sampled about 24 months after vaccination. All receptors derive from a man aged 50-75 years who received an inactivated influenza vaccine.

The rearrangement uses TRBV6-2 or TRBV6-3 and TRBJ1-5; D not resolved. V gave up 5 bases and J gave up 7 bases, with 12 bases separating them. The CDR3 has 13 amino acids. Germline assignment: CDR1 MNHEY and CDR2 SVGEGT. Written as DNA, the CDR3 is TGTGCCAGCAGTGCCAGTCCTATCCAGCCCCAGCATTTT. Residues: CASSASPIQPQHF.

The chain combines TRBV20-1 with TRBJ1-5, with D possibly TRBD1 on 5 matching bases. The CDR3 spans 11 residues. The V gene lost 8 bases and the J gene lost 4 bases, with 9 bases spanning the gap. Germline CDR1 and CDR2: DFQATT and SNEGSKA (reference sequence). CDR3 sequence (DNA): TGCAGTACGGGGGGGAATCAGCCCCAGCATTTT. It yields the protein CSTGGNQPQHF.

This clonotype was detected a few times. The chain has TRBV14 and TRBJ1-4; possibly TRBD1 for D (6 bases). The CDR3 sequence is 18 residues long. V was trimmed by 1 base and J by 7 bases, leaving 22 bases between them. Looked up from germline, CDR1 is SGHDN and CDR2 is FVKESK. The CDR3 here is CASSQGLPWTVYGEKLFF. CDR3 nucleotides: TGTGCCAGCAGCCAAGGCCTTCCGTGGACAGTCTACGGTGAAAAACTGTTTTTT.

This clonotype was recorded a few times. The chain uses TRBV10-3 and TRBJ2-6, with D possibly called TRBD1 or TRBD2 (5 bases each). Trimming pared 2 bases from V and 2 bases from J, leaving 10 bases between. Germline assignment: CDR1 ENHRY and CDR2 SYGVKD. This CDR3 comprises 16 residues. CDR3 in amino acids: CAISEGTVPGANVLTF. CDR3 sequence (DNA): TGTGCCATCAGTGAGGGGACCGTCCCTGGGGCCAACGTCCTGACTTTC.

This clonotype was seen a handful of times. The rearrangement joins TRBV7-9 to TRBJ2-7; D not resolved. Germline V CDR1 and CDR2: SEHNR, FQNEAQ (reference sequence). The ends were cut back, 5 bases at V and 4 bases at J, with 21 bases in the middle. This CDR3 spans 16 amino acids. In DNA, the CDR3 is TGTGCCAGCAGCCCCAGACGGCCAGGTAGTTCGTACGAGCAGTACTTC. Its protein product is CASSPRRPGSSYEQYF.

The J gene is TRBJ2-6, the V gene TRBV5-1, with D perhaps matching TRBD1 (7 bases). The germline V gene has CDR1 SGHRS and CDR2 YFSETQ. V lost 5 bases and J lost 2, with 14 bases in between. The CDR3 runs 16 residues. CDR3 in amino acids: CASRAGQKAGANVLTF. DNA of the CDR3: TGCGCCAGCAGGGCGGGACAGAAAGCTGGGGCCAACGTCCTGACTTTC.

Only a few counts were recorded for this clonotype. V usage is TRBV10-3 and J usage is TRBJ2-7, with a possible D match to TRBD1 (5 bases). The germline V gene encodes CDR1 ENHRY and CDR2 SYGVKD. Trimming shortened V by 10 bases and J by 2 bases, and 21 bases separated the two germline ends. This CDR3 has 15 amino acids. CDR3 in amino acids: CATASPTGDPYEQYF. In DNA, the CDR3 is TGTGCCACCGCGAGCCCAACAGGAGACCCCTACGAGCAGTACTTC.

The chain has TRBV6-1 and TRBJ2-1, with D perhaps matching TRBD1 or TRBD2 (7 bases each). Trimming removed 7 bases from V and 8 bases from J, with 15 bases in between. The germline V gene has CDR1 MNHNS and CDR2 SASEGT. The length of the CDR3 is 13 residues. CDR3 amino acids: CASNLQGRDEQFF. CDR3 DNA: TGTGCCAGCAACCTACAGGGGAGGGATGAGCAGTTCTTC.

This clonotype showed up many times. The chain carries TRBV5-1 and TRBJ2-5; D gene ambiguous. This CDR3 comprises 15 residues. Trimming cost V 3 bases and J 1 base, with 13 bases left between them. CDR1 and CDR2 (germline): SGHRS, YFSETQ. CDR3 in amino acids: CASSYYKGTQETQYF. In DNA form, the CDR3 reads TGCGCCAGCAGCTACTACAAGGGAACCCAAGAGACCCAGTACTTC.

This clonotype was found a few times. The V call is TRBV6-1, the J call TRBJ2-7; 14 bases are shared with TRBD2. The V segment lost 5 bases and the J segment 0 bases; nucleotides outside the gene matches: 3. CDR1 and CDR2 from the germline V gene are MNHNS and SASEGT. This CDR3 spans 16 amino acids. DNA for the CDR3: TGTGCCAGCAGTCGACTAGCGGGGGGGCCCTCCTACGAGCAGTACTTC. Translating it yields CASSRLAGGPSYEQYF.

In this sample, this clonotype turned up many times. The rearrangement links TRBV20-1 to TRBJ2-5; tentative D call: TRBD2 (5 bases). CDR1 is DFQATT and CDR2 is SNEGSKA in the germline V gene (reference sequence). The CDR3 spans 13 residues. The V end was cut by 1 base, the J end by 1 base, with 7 bases between. The CDR3 sequence is CSARGTVQETQYF. CDR3 nucleotide sequence: TGCAGTGCTAGAGGGACTGTCCAAGAGACCCAGTACTTC.

In nucleotides, the CDR3 is TGCAGTGCTACTTTCGTTCGGGGGTCCTACAATGAGCAGTTCTTC. It encodes CSATFVRGSYNEQFF. J is TRBJ2-1 and V is TRBV20-1; weak D call: TRBD2 (6 bases). Trimming removed 4 bases at V and 1 base at J, with 14 bases between. The CDR3 runs 15 residues. Germline values: CDR1 DFQATT, CDR2 SNEGSKA (reference sequence).

This clonotype came up many times. V usage is TRBV5-1 and J usage is TRBJ2-3; the D gene is possibly TRBD2 (6 bases). Germline CDR1 reads SGHRS; CDR2 reads YFSETQ. The V end lost 1 base, the J end lost 4 bases, and 10 bases lay between the germline ends. The CDR3 spans 14 residues. The CDR3: CASSLIGSADTQYF. The CDR3, as DNA: TGCGCCAGCAGCTTGATCGGGAGCGCAGATACGCAGTATTTT.

This clonotype was detected only a few times. The V call is TRBV18, the J call TRBJ2-7, with D possibly being TRBD2 (6 bases). The V and J ends lost 7 bases and 0 bases respectively, with 7 bases between them. Germline V gene lookup returns CDR1 KGHSH and CDR2 LQKENI. CDR3 length: 12 amino acids. The CDR3 sequence is CASCGDSYEQYF. In DNA, the CDR3 is TGTGCCAGCTGCGGGGACTCCTACGAGCAGTACTTC.

This clonotype was seen repeatedly, ten times or more. This chain connects TRBV12-3 or TRBV12-4 to TRBJ2-1; 15 bases align to TRBD2. V lost 6 bases and J lost 10; bases outside the gene matches: 10. The length of the CDR3 is 16 residues. The CDR3 DNA sequence: TGTGCCAGCAGACCGGGGACTAGCGGGAGGAGTGGGGAGCAGTTCTTC. Translation gives CASRPGTSGRSGEQFF.

The CDR3 bases are TGTGCCAGCAGCTTGGTAGCTATGTCGGACAGGGTCCCCTACGAGCAGTACTTC. It translates to CASSLVAMSDRVPYEQYF. The chain recombines TRBV7-8 with TRBJ2-7; 8 bases are a match to TRBD1. The germline V gene has CDR1 SGHVS and CDR2 FQNEAQ. V lost 3 bases, J lost 2 bases, and 15 bases stayed unmatched. The CDR3 is 18 residues long.

The sample holds many counts of this clonotype. The rearrangement joins TRBV6-1 to TRBJ2-7; tentatively, D is TRBD1 or TRBD2 (5 bases each). CDR3 size: 13 residues. V lost 6 bases and J 3 bases, leaving 12 bases between the germline ends. Germline CDR1 and CDR2: MNHNS and SASEGT. The CDR3 nucleotides are TGTGCCAGCAGGCCCGGGGACCACTACGAGCAGTACTTC. This translates into CASRPGDHYEQYF.

The table lists this clonotype with a few counts. The chain combines TRBV20-1 with TRBJ1-2; the D is unclear. Germline assignment: CDR1 DFQATT and CDR2 SNEGSKA (reference sequence). V was pared by 1 base and J by 8 bases, with 8 bases between. The CDR3 extends over 11 amino acids. The CDR3 spells CSARGVWGYTF. The CDR3 DNA is TGCAGTGCTAGAGGGGTGTGGGGCTACACCTTC.

This clonotype has only a few counts. Written as DNA, the CDR3 is TGTGCCAGCAGCTCCCGAAACCTTCTACTGGACACTGAAGCTTTCTTT. Encoded protein: CASSSRNLLLDTEAFF. This chain uses TRBV13 with TRBJ1-1; no firm D call. V shed 4 bases and J shed 3 bases, with 18 bases lying between them. CDR3 size: 16 residues. Germline-derived CDR1 and CDR2 are PRHDT and FYEKMQ (reference sequence).

At least ten counts were recorded for this clonotype. This chain uses TRBV20-1 with TRBJ2-5, with D maybe TRBD2 (6 bases). The germline CDR1 and CDR2 sequences are DFQATT and SNEGSKA (reference sequence). With 8 bases removed from V and 5 bases from J, the gap between germline ends came to 12 bases. This CDR3 comprises 11 residues. The CDR3 spells CSRRAGETQYF. In DNA form, the CDR3 reads TGCAGTCGGAGGGCGGGTGAGACCCAGTACTTC.

The chain links TRBV7-2 to TRBJ1-1, with D maybe TRBD1 (6 bases). CDR1 SGHTA and CDR2 FQGNSA come from the germline V gene. V was shortened by 6 bases and J by 0 bases, with 11 bases between the two germline ends. CDR3 length equals 14 residues. In DNA form, the CDR3 reads TGTGCCAGCAGAATGGACAGAGTGAACACTGAAGCTTTCTTT. Protein product: CASRMDRVNTEAFF.

This clonotype was observed many times. The J gene is TRBJ2-1, the V gene TRBV7-2; 15 positions match TRBD2. The trim removed 2 bases at V and 9 bases at J, leaving 2 bases unmatched. The CDR3 runs to 15 residues. Germline V gene data show CDR1 as SGHTA and CDR2 as FQGNSA. CDR3 sequence (DNA): TGTGCCAGCAGCTTACAGGGACTAGCGGGAGGTGAGCAGTTCTTC. The encoded protein is CASSLQGLAGGEQFF. Full variable domain (rest looked up from reference TRBV7-2 and TRBJ2-1): GAGVSQSPSNKVTEKGKDVELRCDPISGHTALYWYRQSLGQGLEFLIYFQGNSAPDKSGLPSDRFSAERTGGSVSTLTIQRTQQEDSAVYLCASSLQGLAGGEQFFGPGTRLTVL.

There are many counts of this clonotype. The CDR3 loop reads CASRASGGTGELFF. CDR3 in DNA: TGTGCCAGCCGGGCTAGCGGGGGAACCGGGGAGCTGTTTTTT. The rearrangement joins TRBV2 to TRBJ2-2; 10 bases align to TRBD2. This CDR3 is 14 amino acids long. V lost 8 bases to trimming and J lost 5 bases; unmatched junction nucleotides: 5. Germline V lookup: CDR1 SNHLY, CDR2 FYNNEI.

The chain employs TRBV7-9 and TRBJ1-5, with D uncertain. The CDR3 spans 14 residues. V gave up 5 bases and J gave up 11 bases, with 19 bases separating them. Germline CDR1 is SEHNR and CDR2 is FQNEAQ (reference sequence). The CDR3 sequence is CASSPQVGSGAQHF. The DNA of the CDR3 is TGTGCCAGCAGCCCCCAGGTCGGCAGTGGGGCCCAGCATTTT. The full variable domain, with the rest looked up from reference TRBV7-9 and TRBJ1-5, is DTGVSQNPRHKITKRGQNVTFRCDPISEHNRLYWYRQTLGQGPEFLTYFQNEAQLEKSRLLSDRFSAERPKGSFSTLEIQRTEQGDSAMYLCASSPQVGSGAQHFGDGTRLSIL.

This chain joins TRBV27 and TRBJ1-2; 7 bases are a match to TRBD1. V dropped 4 bases and J dropped 4; count of bases not matched to a gene: 3. The CDR3 is 13 amino acids. Germline lookup yields CDR1 MNHEY and CDR2 SMNVEV (reference sequence). In DNA, the CDR3 is TGTGCCAGCAGTTACAGGGGAGCCTATGGCTACACCTTC. Its translation is CASSYRGAYGYTF.

This clonotype was seen a few times. V gene TRBV10-3 combines with J gene TRBJ2-2; 11 nucleotides agree with TRBD1. Trimming cost V 7 bases and J 5 bases; bases outside gene matches: 6. Per germline, CDR1 ENHRY and CDR2 SYGVKD. The CDR3 is 15 residues long. The CDR3 DNA reads as TGTGCCATCACCCTAGGACAGGGGGCAACCGGGGAGCTGTTTTTT. This sequence encodes CAITLGQGATGELFF.

This clonotype turned up a few times. V and J are TRBV28 and TRBJ2-3; 11 bases map to TRBD1. This CDR3 comprises 14 residues. J was trimmed by 5 bases and V by 10 bases; bases with no gene match: 8. The germline V gene has CDR1 MDHEN and CDR2 SYDVKM. CDR3 loop: CAIQDRGRGDTQYF. The CDR3 coding sequence is TGTGCCATCCAGGACAGGGGGCGCGGAGATACGCAGTATTTT.

This clonotype was detected only a few times. V usage is TRBV7-3 and J usage is TRBJ2-7; D not certain. The CDR3 runs 14 residues. The germline gives CDR1 SGHTA, CDR2 FQGTGA. Trimming took off 6 bases at V and 6 bases at J, with 18 bases between the two ends. The CDR3 coding sequence is TGTGCCAGCAGTCCGACTCCATCCTCCGGCGAGCAGTACTTC. It specifies CASSPTPSSGEQYF.

This clonotype was recorded many times. The chain couples TRBV14 to TRBJ2-1; TRBD2 might be the D (6 bases). The CDR3 runs 13 residues. V was cut by 2 bases and J by 9 bases, with 11 bases left in between. Germline V lookup: CDR1 SGHDN, CDR2 FVKESK. The CDR3 nucleotides read TGTGCCAGCAGCCAACGGGAGCAGGGTGAGCAGTTCTTC. Protein: CASSQREQGEQFF.

This clonotype was seen many times. The chain recombines TRBV6-1 with TRBJ2-7, with a possible D match to TRBD2 (6 bases). The V end lost 3 bases, the J end lost 1 base, and 13 bases lay between the germline ends. CDR3 length: 15 residues. Germline assignment: CDR1 MNHNS and CDR2 SASEGT. The CDR3 protein is CASSEGLLPSYEQYF. CDR3 coding DNA: TGTGCCAGCAGTGAGGGACTCTTACCATCCTACGAGCAGTACTTC.

This clonotype was seen ten or more times. The chain links TRBV19 to TRBJ2-2; D remains unclear. CDR3 size: 12 residues. Per germline, CDR1 LNHDA and CDR2 SQIVND (reference sequence). V shed 8 bases and J shed 3 bases, with 7 bases lying between them. The CDR3 bases are TGTGCCAGTGTCGAGTACACCGGGGAGCTGTTTTTT. Amino acids: CASVEYTGELFF.

This clonotype was seen repeatedly, ten times or more. The chain is built from TRBV11-2 and TRBJ2-1; TRBD2 agrees at 8 bases. Germline CDR1 SGHAT, CDR2 FQNNGV. V dropped 1 base and J dropped 9; count of bases not matched to a gene: 8. The CDR3 runs 15 residues. The CDR3 region is CASSLAGGQWGEQFF. CDR3 DNA: TGTGCCAGCAGCTTAGCGGGGGGGCAGTGGGGTGAGCAGTTCTTC.